The subject of this entry is one T cell receptor (beta chain). The germline V gene encodes CDR1 MNHEY and CDR2 SVGAGI. This CDR3 contains 14 residues. V trimming: 6 bases; J trimming: 3 bases; junction bases outside the gene matches: 5. Generated by immunoSEQ multiplex PCR, the TCRdb table keeps only in-frame clones and is missing some. This sample has 210,000 or so clones, with approximately 84% found just once. This entry is derived from a study of blood T cell repertoires in COVID-19. Study as a whole: Researchers got acute and convalescent COVID-19 samples from the United States, Italy and Spain. PBMCs, B-cell-depleted T cells, or T cells provided the cDNA or gDNA that made up the material.

The chain employs TRBV6-5 and TRBJ2-7; the match to TRBD2 covers 10 bases. The sequenced sample consisted of peripheral blood. This sequence was found in a woman aged 65 to 85 with active or convalescent COVID-19. In nucleotides, the CDR3 is TGTGCCAGCAGACCTAGCGGGAGTAACTACGAGCAGTACTTC. Its protein product is CASRPSGSNYEQYF.